Reported below is one T cell receptor (beta chain). TCRdb's copy holds only in-frame clones and misses some; the assay was immunoSEQ multiplex PCR. This repertoire shows about 29,000 clones, less than 90% found once; its top ten account for roughly 8.1%. The sample originates from a study of PD-1 and CTLA-4 blockade in melanoma. The CDR3 has 14 amino acids. Germline CDR1 and CDR2: LGHDT and YNNKEL (reference sequence). Between the trimmed V and J ends, which lost 1 base and 2 bases, there was a span of 7 bases. V gene TRBV3-1 (or the pseudogene TRBV3-2) combines with J gene TRBJ2-3; D uncertain. The starting material was CD8+ T cells from peripheral blood, obtained before anti-PD-1 treatment. This receptor was identified in a human donor with melanoma. CDR3 DNA sequence: TGTGCCAGCAGCCAAGCTGGGCTCACAGATACGCAGTATTTT. It encodes CASSQAGLTDTQYF.